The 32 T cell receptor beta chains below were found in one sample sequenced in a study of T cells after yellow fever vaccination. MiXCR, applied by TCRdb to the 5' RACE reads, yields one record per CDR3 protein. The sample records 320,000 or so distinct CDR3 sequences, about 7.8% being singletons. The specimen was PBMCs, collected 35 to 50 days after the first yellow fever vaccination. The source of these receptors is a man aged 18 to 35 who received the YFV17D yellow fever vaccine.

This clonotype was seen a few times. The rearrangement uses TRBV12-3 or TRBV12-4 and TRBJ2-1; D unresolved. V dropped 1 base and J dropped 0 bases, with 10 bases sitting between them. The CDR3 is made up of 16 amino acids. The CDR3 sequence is CASSLVGSSSYNEQFF. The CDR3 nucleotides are TGTGCCAGCAGTTTAGTGGGTTCGAGCTCCTACAATGAGCAGTTCTTC.

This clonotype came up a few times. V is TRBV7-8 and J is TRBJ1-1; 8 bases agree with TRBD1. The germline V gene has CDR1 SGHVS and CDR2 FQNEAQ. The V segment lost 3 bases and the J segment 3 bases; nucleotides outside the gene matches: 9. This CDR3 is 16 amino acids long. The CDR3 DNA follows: TGTGCCAGCAGCTTTTATCGACAGGGGCGGGACACTGAAGCTTTCTTT. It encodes CASSFYRQGRDTEAFF. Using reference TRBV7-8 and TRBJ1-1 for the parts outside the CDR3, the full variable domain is GAGVSQSPRYKVAKRGQDVALRCDPISGHVSLFWYQQALGQGPEFLTYFQNEAQLDKSGLPSDRFFAERPEGSVSTLKIQRTQQEDSAVYLCASSFYRQGRDTEAFFGQGTRLTVV.

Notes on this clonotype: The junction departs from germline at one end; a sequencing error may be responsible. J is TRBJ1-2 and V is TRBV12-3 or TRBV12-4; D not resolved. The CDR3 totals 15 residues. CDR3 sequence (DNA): TGTGCCAGCAGAAGGACGGTTCTGGGCGTTTATGGCTCCACCTTC. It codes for CASRRTVLGVYGSTF.

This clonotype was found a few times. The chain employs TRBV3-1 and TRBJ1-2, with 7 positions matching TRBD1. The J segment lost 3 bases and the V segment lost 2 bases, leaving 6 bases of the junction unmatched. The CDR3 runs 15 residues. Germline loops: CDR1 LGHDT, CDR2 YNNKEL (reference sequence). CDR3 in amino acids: CASSQKTGPYYGYTF. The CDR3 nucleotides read TGTGCCAGCAGCCAAAAGACAGGGCCCTACTATGGCTACACCTTC.

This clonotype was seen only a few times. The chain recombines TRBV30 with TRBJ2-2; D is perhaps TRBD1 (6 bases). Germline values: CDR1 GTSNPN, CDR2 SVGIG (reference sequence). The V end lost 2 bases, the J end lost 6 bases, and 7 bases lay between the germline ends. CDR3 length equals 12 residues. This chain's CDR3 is CAWSKGAGELFF. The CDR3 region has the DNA TGTGCCTGGAGTAAGGGGGCCGGGGAGCTGTTTTTT.

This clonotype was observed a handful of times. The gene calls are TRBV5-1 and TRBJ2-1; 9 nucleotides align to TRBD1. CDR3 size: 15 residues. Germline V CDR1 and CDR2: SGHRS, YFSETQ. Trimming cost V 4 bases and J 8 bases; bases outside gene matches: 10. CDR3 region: CASSTPGQGPDEQFF. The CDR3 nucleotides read TGCGCCAGCAGCACCCCCGGACAGGGGCCCGATGAGCAGTTCTTC.

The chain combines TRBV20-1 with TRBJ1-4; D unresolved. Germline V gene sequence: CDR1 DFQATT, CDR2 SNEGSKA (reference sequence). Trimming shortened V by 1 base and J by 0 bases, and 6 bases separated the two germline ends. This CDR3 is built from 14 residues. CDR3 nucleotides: TGCAGTGCTAGAGGGGTGGCAACTAATGAAAAACTGTTTTTT. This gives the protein CSARGVATNEKLFF.

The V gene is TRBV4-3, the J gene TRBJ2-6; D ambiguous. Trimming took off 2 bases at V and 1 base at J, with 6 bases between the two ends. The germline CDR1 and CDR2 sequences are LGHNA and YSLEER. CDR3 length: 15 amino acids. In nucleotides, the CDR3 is TGCGCCAGCAGCCAACACAGATCTGGGGCCAACGTCCTGACTTTC. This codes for CASSQHRSGANVLTF.

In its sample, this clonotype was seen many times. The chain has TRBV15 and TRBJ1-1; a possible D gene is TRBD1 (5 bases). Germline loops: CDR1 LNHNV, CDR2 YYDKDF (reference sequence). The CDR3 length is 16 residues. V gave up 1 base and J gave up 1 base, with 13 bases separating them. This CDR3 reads CATSRGDLAENTEAFF. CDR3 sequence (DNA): TGTGCCACCAGCAGAGGGGACCTAGCGGAGAACACTGAAGCTTTCTTT. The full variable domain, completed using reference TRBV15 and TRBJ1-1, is DAMVIQNPRYQVTQFGKPVTLSCSQTLNHNVMYWYQQKSSQAPKLLFHYYDKDFNNEADTPDNFQSRRPNTSFCFLDIRSPGLGDTAMYLCATSRGDLAENTEAFFGQGTRLTVV.

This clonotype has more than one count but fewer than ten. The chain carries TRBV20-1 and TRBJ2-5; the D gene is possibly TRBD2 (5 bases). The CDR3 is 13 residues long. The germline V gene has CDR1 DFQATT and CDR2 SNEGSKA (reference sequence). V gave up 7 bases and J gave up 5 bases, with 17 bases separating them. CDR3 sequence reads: CSGSKSGMETQYF. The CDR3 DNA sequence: TGCAGTGGGTCGAAATCGGGGATGGAGACCCAGTACTTC.

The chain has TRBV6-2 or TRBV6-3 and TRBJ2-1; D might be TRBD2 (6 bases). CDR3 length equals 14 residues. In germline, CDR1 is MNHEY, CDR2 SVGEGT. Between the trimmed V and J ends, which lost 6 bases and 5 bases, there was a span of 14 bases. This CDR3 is CASSRRLVDNEQFF. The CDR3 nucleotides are TGTGCCAGCAGCCGGCGACTAGTCGACAATGAGCAGTTCTTC.

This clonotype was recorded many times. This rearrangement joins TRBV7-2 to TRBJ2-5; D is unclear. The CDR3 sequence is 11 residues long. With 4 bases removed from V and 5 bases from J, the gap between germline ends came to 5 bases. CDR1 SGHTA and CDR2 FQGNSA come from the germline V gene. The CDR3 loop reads CASSSWETQYF. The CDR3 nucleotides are TGTGCCAGCAGCTCCTGGGAGACCCAGTACTTC.

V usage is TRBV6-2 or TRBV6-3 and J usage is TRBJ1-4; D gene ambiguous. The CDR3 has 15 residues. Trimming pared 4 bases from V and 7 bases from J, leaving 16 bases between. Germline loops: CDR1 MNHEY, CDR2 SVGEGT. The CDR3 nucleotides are TGTGCCAGCAGTTCGCCGGGGAGCTACACTGAAAAACTGTTTTTT. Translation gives CASSSPGSYTEKLFF.

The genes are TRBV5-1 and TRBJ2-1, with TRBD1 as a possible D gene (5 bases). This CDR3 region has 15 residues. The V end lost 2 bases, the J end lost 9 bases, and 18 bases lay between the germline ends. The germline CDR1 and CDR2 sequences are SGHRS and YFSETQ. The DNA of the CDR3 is TGCGCCAGCAGCTTATTAGGGGCCAATATGGGTGAGCAGTTCTTC. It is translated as CASSLLGANMGEQFF.

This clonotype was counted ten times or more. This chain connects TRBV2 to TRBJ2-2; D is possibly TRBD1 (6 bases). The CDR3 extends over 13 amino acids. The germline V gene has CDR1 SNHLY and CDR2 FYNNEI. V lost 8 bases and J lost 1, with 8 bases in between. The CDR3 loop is CASRTENTGELFF. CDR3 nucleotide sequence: TGTGCCAGCCGGACAGAGAACACCGGGGAGCTGTTTTTT.

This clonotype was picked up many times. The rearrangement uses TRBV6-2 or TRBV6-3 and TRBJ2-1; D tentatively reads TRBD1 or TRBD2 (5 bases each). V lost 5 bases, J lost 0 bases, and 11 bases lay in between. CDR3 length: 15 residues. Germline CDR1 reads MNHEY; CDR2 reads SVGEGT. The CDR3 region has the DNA TGTGCCAGCAGTCACCGGGACGTCTCCTACAATGAGCAGTTCTTC. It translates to CASSHRDVSYNEQFF.

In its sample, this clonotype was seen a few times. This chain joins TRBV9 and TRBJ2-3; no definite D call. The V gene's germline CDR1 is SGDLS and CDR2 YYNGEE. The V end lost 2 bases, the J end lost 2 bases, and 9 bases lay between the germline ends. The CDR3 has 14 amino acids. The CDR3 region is CASSVSDLTDTQYF. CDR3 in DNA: TGTGCCAGCAGCGTCTCTGACCTCACAGATACGCAGTATTTT.

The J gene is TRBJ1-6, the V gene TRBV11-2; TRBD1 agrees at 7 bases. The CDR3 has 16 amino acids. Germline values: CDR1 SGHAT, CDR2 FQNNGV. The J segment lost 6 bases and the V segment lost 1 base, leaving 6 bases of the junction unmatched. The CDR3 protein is CASSLVTGAANSPLHF. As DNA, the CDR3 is TGTGCCAGCAGCTTAGTCACAGGGGCGGCTAATTCACCCCTCCACTTT.

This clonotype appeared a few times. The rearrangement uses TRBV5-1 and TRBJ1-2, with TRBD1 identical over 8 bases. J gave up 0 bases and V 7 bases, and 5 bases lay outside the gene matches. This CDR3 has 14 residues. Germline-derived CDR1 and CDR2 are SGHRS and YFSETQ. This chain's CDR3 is CASGGDRTNYGYTF. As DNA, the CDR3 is TGCGCCAGCGGAGGGGACAGGACTAACTATGGCTACACCTTC.

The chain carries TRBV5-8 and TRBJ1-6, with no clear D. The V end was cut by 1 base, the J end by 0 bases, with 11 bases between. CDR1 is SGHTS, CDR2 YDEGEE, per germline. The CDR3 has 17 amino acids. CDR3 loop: CASSLFGSSSYNSPLHF. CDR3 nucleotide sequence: TGTGCCAGCAGCTTGTTCGGATCGAGCTCCTATAATTCACCCCTCCACTTT.

CDR3 region: CATSGDRGRDEQFF. For the CDR3, the DNA is TGTGCCACCAGTGGCGACAGGGGGCGGGATGAGCAGTTCTTC. This chain links TRBV24-1 with TRBJ2-1, with 10 positions matching TRBD1. Germline assignment: CDR1 KGHDR and CDR2 SFDVKD. The CDR3 covers 14 residues. V gave up 5 bases and J gave up 8 bases; unmatched junction bases: 5.

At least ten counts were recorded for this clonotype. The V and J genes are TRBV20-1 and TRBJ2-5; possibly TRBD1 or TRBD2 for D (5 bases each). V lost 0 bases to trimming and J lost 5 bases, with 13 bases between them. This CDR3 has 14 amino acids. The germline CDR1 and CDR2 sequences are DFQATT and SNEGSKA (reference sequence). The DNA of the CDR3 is TGCAGTGCTAGAGATAGGAGGCAGGGCGAGACCCAGTACTTC. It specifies CSARDRRQGETQYF.

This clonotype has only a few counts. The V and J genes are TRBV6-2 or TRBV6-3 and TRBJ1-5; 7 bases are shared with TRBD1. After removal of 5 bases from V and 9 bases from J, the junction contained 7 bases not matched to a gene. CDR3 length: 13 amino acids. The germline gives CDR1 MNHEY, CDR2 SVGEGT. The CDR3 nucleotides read TGTGCCAGCAGTGACCGGGACAGAGGGCCCCAGCATTTT. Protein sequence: CASSDRDRGPQHF.

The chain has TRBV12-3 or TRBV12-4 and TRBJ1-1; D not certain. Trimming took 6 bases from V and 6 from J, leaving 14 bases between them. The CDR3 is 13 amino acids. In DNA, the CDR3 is TGTGCCAGCAGCCCCCAGGTGTTCGCTGAAGCTTTCTTT. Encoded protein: CASSPQVFAEAFF.

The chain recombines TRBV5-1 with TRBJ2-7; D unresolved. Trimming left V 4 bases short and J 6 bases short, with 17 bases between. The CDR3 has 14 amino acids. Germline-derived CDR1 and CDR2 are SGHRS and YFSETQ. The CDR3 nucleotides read TGCGCCAGCAGCCCGTCCCCCGGCTCTAGCGAGCAGTACTTC. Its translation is CASSPSPGSSEQYF.

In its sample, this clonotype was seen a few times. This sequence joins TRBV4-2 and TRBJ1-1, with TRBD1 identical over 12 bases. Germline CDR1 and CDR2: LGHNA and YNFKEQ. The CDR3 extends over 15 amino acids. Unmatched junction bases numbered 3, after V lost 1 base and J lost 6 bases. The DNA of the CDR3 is TGTGCCAGCAGCCAAGCGGGACAGGGGGCCCCTGAAGCTTTCTTT. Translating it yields CASSQAGQGAPEAFF.

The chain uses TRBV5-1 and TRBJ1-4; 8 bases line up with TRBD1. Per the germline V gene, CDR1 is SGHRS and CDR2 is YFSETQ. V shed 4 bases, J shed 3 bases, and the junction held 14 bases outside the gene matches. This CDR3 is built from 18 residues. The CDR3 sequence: CASSAGQALKGANEKLFF. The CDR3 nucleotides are TGCGCCAGCAGCGCGGGACAGGCTTTAAAGGGGGCTAATGAAAAACTGTTTTTT.

CDR3 residues: CSARLQISEQFF. CDR3 nucleotides: TGCAGTGCTAGGTTGCAGATCAGTGAGCAGTTCTTC. V gene TRBV20-1 combines with J gene TRBJ2-1; D unresolved. With 3 bases removed from V and 9 bases from J, the gap between germline ends came to 12 bases. The germline V gene encodes CDR1 DFQATT and CDR2 SNEGSKA (reference sequence). This CDR3 contains 12 residues.

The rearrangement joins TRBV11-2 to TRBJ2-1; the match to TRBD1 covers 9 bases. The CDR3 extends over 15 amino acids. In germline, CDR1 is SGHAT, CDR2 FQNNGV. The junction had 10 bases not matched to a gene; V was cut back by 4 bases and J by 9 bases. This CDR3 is CASSSREGTGTEQFF. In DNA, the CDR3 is TGTGCCAGCAGCTCTAGAGAGGGGACAGGGACTGAGCAGTTCTTC. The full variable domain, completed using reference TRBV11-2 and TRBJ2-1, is EAGVAQSPRYKIIEKRQSVAFWCNPISGHATLYWYQQILGQGPKLLIQFQNNGVVDDSQLPKDRFSAERLKGVDSTLKIQPAKLEDSAVYLCASSSREGTGTEQFFGPGTRLTVL.

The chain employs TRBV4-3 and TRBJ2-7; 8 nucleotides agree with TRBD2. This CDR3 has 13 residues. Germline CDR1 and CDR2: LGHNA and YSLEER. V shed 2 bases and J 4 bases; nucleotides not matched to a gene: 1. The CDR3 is CASSQTSGYEQYF. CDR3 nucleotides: TGCGCCAGCAGCCAAACTAGCGGTTACGAGCAGTACTTC.

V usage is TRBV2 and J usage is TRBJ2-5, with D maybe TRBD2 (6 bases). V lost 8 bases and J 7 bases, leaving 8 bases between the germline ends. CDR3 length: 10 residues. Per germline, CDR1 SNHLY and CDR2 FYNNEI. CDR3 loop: CASGRGTQYF. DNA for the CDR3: TGTGCCAGCGGGCGGGGGACCCAGTACTTC.

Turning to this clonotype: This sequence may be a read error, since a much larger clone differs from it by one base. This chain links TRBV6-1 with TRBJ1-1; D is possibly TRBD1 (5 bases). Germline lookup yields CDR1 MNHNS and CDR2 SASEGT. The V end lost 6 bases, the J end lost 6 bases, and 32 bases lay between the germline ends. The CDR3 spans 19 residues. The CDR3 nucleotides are TGTGCCAGCAGCACTATTCTCCCTAGATATCCGGGACCGGGGGCTGAAGCTTTCTTT. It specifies CASSTILPRYPGPGAEAFF.